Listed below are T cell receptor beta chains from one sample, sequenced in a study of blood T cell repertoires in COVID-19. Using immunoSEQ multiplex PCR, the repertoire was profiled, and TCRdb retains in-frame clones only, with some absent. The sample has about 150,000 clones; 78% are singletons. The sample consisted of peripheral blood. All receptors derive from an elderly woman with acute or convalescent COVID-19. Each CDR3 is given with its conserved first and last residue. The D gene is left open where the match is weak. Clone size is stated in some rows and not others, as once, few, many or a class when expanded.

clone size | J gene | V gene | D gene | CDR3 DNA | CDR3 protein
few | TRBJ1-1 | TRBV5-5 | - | TGTGCCAGCACCTCCTCCTTCGGGAATTTGAACACTGAAGCTTTCTTT | CASTSSFGNLNTEAFF
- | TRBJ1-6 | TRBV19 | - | TGTGCCAGTAGTATACAGGGATCCTATAATTCACCCCTCCACTTT | CASSIQGSYNSPLHF
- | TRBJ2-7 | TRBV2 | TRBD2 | TGTGCCAGCAGTGAACGTGCGGGGAGGGGAGGGAGCGAGCAGTACTTC | CASSERAGRGGSEQYF
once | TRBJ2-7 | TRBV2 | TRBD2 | TGTGCCAGCAGATTACTAGCGGGAGGGCCTGAGGGAGACGAGCAGTACTTC | CASRLLAGGPEGDEQYF
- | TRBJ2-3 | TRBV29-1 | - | TGCAGCGTTGGGAGTTTCTTGCTCACAGATACGCAGTATTTT | CSVGSFLLTDTQYF
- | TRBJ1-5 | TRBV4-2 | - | TGTGCCAGCAGCCCGCAGGGTCATCAACAGCCCCAGCATTTT | CASSPQGHQQPQHF
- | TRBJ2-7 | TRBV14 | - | TGTGCCAGCAGCCAAGCTCGGGAGCAGTACTTC | CASSQAREQYF
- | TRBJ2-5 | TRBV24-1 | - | TGTGCCACCAGTGACTCAGGTGCAGAGACCCAGTACTTC | CATSDSGAETQYF
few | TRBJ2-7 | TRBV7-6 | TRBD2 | TGTGCCAGCAGCTTAGGGTTAGGGAGGGGATCGGACGAGCAGTACTTC | CASSLGLGRGSDEQYF
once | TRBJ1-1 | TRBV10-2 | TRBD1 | TGCGCCAGCACTGGATCACAGGGGGCAGTTGTTGAAGCTTTCTTT | CASTGSQGAVVEAFF
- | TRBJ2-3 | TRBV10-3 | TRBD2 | TGTGCCATCAGTGAGGGCAGGGAGGGGGATACGCAGTATTTT | CAISEGREGDTQYF
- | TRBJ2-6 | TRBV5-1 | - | TGCGCCAGCAGCTTGGTAACAGGGAGTTCTGGGGCCAACGTCCTGACTTTC | CASSLVTGSSGANVLTF
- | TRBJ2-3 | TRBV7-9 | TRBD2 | TGTGCCAGCAGCCCCGGACTAGCGGGGGCAGATACGCAGTATTTT | CASSPGLAGADTQYF